Shown below are 9 T cell receptor beta chains from a single sample sequenced in a study of shared clonotypes between healthy human individuals. Sequencing used immunoSEQ multiplex PCR; TCRdb keeps in-frame clones, though not all of them. The sample includes around 2,000,000 clones, 85% to 95% seen only once; the top ten take more than 0.1%. Specimen: naive CD4+ T cells sorted from blood. Subset in this sample: CD45RA+ positively selected. Receptor source: a man aged 18 to 29 in good health.

The chain links TRBV19 to TRBJ2-3; D gene unclear. V was pared by 3 bases and J by 2 bases, with 3 bases between. The germline CDR1 and CDR2 sequences are LNHDA and SQIVND (reference sequence). This CDR3 has 12 residues. For the CDR3, the DNA is TGTGCCAGTAGTATGGTCACAGATACGCAGTATTTT. Translating gives CASSMVTDTQYF.

About this clone: A much larger clone sits a single nucleotide away, making a read error possible. In DNA, the CDR3 is TGTGCCAACAGCTTAGACAGGGCTATCGACGAGCAGTACTTC. It codes for CANSLDRAIDEQYF. The chain combines TRBV7-9 with TRBJ2-5; 7 bases are shared with TRBD1. The J call may be incorrect, as the DNA end agrees better with TRBJ2-7. The CDR3 is 14 amino acids. From germline, CDR1 is SEHNR and CDR2 FQNEAQ (reference sequence).

The DNA of the CDR3 is TGTGCCATCAGTGACCACGGACAGGGGGTTGGGAACACTGAAGCTTTCTTT. Amino acids: CAISDHGQGVGNTEAFF. The rearrangement uses TRBV10-3 and TRBJ1-1, with 10 bases fitting TRBD1. The CDR3 contains 17 residues. Germline V gene data show CDR1 as ENHRY and CDR2 as SYGVKD. V trimming: 3 bases; J trimming: 1 base; junction bases outside the gene matches: 8.

This clone was observed a single time. The rearrangement uses TRBV29-1 and TRBJ1-4, with 9 bases lining up with TRBD1. The length of the CDR3 is 13 residues. CDR1 and CDR2 from the germline V gene are SQVTM and ANQGSEA. Losses at the gene ends were 7 bases for V and 6 bases for J; bases not matched to a gene: 6. The CDR3: CSASGQGYEKLFF. In DNA form, the CDR3 reads TGCAGCGCCTCGGGACAGGGATATGAAAAACTGTTTTTT.

The V call is TRBV29-1, the J call TRBJ1-4; tentatively, D is TRBD1 (5 bases). V was pared by 7 bases and J by 5 bases, with 14 bases between. CDR3 length: 13 amino acids. From germline, CDR1 is SQVTM and CDR2 ANQGSEA. Written as DNA, the CDR3 is TGCAGCGCTCAGGGCAGTTACAATGAAAAACTGTTTTTT. This codes for CSAQGSYNEKLFF.

The gene calls are TRBV18 and TRBJ1-1; D is possibly TRBD1 (5 bases). This CDR3 contains 16 residues. V lost 0 bases to trimming and J lost 2 bases, with 13 bases between them. In germline, CDR1 is KGHSH, CDR2 LQKENI. CDR3 sequence reads: CASSPPRAGINTEAFF. The CDR3 region has the DNA TGTGCCAGCTCACCACCACGGGCAGGGATTAACACTGAAGCTTTCTTT.

The genes are TRBV7-9 and TRBJ2-6; no reliable D call. The CDR3 contains 16 residues. V was clipped by 6 bases and J by 2 bases, with 14 bases between them. In germline, CDR1 is SEHNR, CDR2 FQNEAQ (reference sequence). The CDR3 here is CASSKPGAPGANVLTF. The CDR3 DNA follows: TGTGCCAGCAGTAAACCCGGCGCGCCTGGGGCCAACGTCCTGACTTTC.

This chain links TRBV29-1 with TRBJ2-7; 8 positions match TRBD2. Germline V gene lookup returns CDR1 SQVTM and CDR2 ANQGSEA. V gave up 8 bases and J gave up 2 bases; unmatched junction bases: 8. This CDR3 has 13 residues. The CDR3 DNA reads as TGCAGCTCTCGAACTAGCGGACCCTACGAGCAGTACTTC. It codes for CSSRTSGPYEQYF.

As concerns this clone: This specimen includes other DNA sequences encoding the same CDR3. The V gene is TRBV15, the J gene TRBJ2-7, with D possibly TRBD2 on 5 matching bases. Germline V lookup: CDR1 LNHNV, CDR2 YYDKDF (reference sequence). V lost 0 bases and J lost 3, with 6 bases in between. CDR3 length: 13 residues. The CDR3 region has the DNA TGTGCCACCAGCAGAGATGCGGGCTACGAGCAGTACTTC. Amino acid sequence: CATSRDAGYEQYF. Supplemented by reference TRBV15 and TRBJ2-7, the full variable domain reads DAMVIQNPRYQVTQFGKPVTLSCSQTLNHNVMYWYQQKSSQAPKLLFHYYDKDFNNEADTPDNFQSRRPNTSFCFLDIRSPGLGDTAMYLCATSRDAGYEQYFGPGTRLTVT.